This passage covers 22 T cell receptor beta chains from one sample sequenced in a study of OX40 agonist ivuxolimab in advanced cancers. Sequenced by immunoSEQ multiplex PCR; TCRdb stores in-frame clones only, minus some. The sample lists tens of thousands of clones, 75% to 90% occurring once. The sample consisted of CD4+ or CD8+ T cells sorted from blood, taken in a trial of the OX40 agonist ivuxolimab. These receptors were obtained from an adult with an advanced solid tumor such as melanoma, head and neck, liver or kidney cancer.

J is TRBJ2-7 and V is TRBV28; the D gene is possibly TRBD2 (5 bases). V was clipped by 7 bases and J by 0 bases, with 10 bases between them. The CDR3 is 13 amino acids. CDR1 and CDR2 (germline): MDHEN, SYDVKM. CDR3 nucleotides: TGTGCCAGCACATTAGGGAGCTCCTACGAGCAGTACTTC. It yields the protein CASTLGSSYEQYF.

The gene calls are TRBV7-9 and TRBJ1-6, with 7 positions matching TRBD1. Unmatched junction bases numbered 10, after V lost 5 bases and J lost 6 bases. There are 16 residues in the CDR3. Germline V gives CDR1 SEHNR, CDR2 FQNEAQ (reference sequence). CDR3 region: CASSPGETGSNSPLHF. Here the CDR3 DNA reads TGTGCCAGCAGCCCCGGGGAGACAGGGAGTAATTCACCCCTCCACTTT.

This clone was observed once. The V call is TRBV6-1, the J call TRBJ1-1; D remains ambiguous. V shed 1 base and J shed 1 base, with 10 bases lying between them. Germline-derived CDR1 and CDR2 are MNHNS and SASEGT. The CDR3 spans 15 residues. The CDR3 region is CASSEEGGRNTEAFF. The CDR3 DNA is TGTGCCAGCAGTGAAGAGGGAGGGAGGAACACTGAAGCTTTCTTT.

The chain employs TRBV18 and TRBJ2-3, with TRBD1 identical over 9 bases. The CDR3 length is 16 residues. Unmatched junction bases numbered 9, after V lost 3 bases and J lost 5 bases. Germline CDR1 KGHSH, CDR2 LQKENI. The CDR3 nucleotides read TGTGCCAGCTCACCCTTCCGGGACAGGGCTGGAGATACGCAGTATTTT. Its translation: CASSPFRDRAGDTQYF.

In this sample, this clone turned up once. The chain employs TRBV18 and TRBJ2-5; D remains ambiguous. This CDR3 region has 14 residues. The germline V and J ends were trimmed by 3 bases and 0 bases, with 8 bases remaining between them. Germline lookup yields CDR1 KGHSH and CDR2 LQKENI. The CDR3 coding sequence is TGTGCCAGCTCACCTCGTAGGGACCAAGAGACCCAGTACTTC. It encodes CASSPRRDQETQYF.

This clone was seen a single time. The chain uses TRBV7-6 and TRBJ2-5; TRBD2 might be the D (5 bases). The germline gives CDR1 SGHVS, CDR2 FNYEAQ. The CDR3 consists of 14 residues. Trimming removed 4 bases at V and 1 base at J, with 10 bases between. The CDR3 protein is CASSSPGIQETQYF. In DNA form, the CDR3 reads TGTGCCAGCAGCTCGCCGGGGATCCAAGAGACCCAGTACTTC.

J is TRBJ2-1 and V is TRBV5-1; D is perhaps TRBD2 (5 bases). This CDR3 is 15 amino acids long. Germline V gene data show CDR1 as SGHRS and CDR2 as YFSETQ. V was pared by 0 bases and J by 2 bases, with 9 bases between. The DNA of the CDR3 is TGCGCCAGCAGCTTGGAACCGGGAACCTACAATGAGCAGTTCTTC. It specifies CASSLEPGTYNEQFF.

This sequence joins TRBV30 and TRBJ2-7; D gene ambiguous. Trimming removed 3 bases from V and 1 base from J, with 13 bases in between. This CDR3 spans 14 amino acids. Germline CDR1 is GTSNPN and CDR2 is SVGIG (reference sequence). DNA of the CDR3: TGTGCCTGGAGGTCGCCCATAGGATCCTACGAGCAGTACTTC. It is translated as CAWRSPIGSYEQYF.

This clone was detected once. CDR3 DNA sequence: TGTGCCAGCAGCCACGGGGCAGGGGTTATTTCCTACGAGCAGTACTTC. Encoded protein: CASSHGAGVISYEQYF. The genes are TRBV5-5 and TRBJ2-7; tentatively, D is TRBD1 (6 bases). V shed 4 bases and J shed 1 base, with 18 bases lying between them. Germline V gene sequence: CDR1 SGHKS, CDR2 YYEKEE (reference sequence). CDR3 length: 16 amino acids.

This clone was picked up one time. CDR3 in amino acids: CASRGLNSPLHF. The CDR3 nucleotides are TGTGCCAGCAGGGGGCTAAATTCACCCCTCCACTTT. V usage is TRBV6-1 and J usage is TRBJ1-6; weak D call: TRBD1 (5 bases). From germline, CDR1 is MNHNS and CDR2 SASEGT. The CDR3 is 12 amino acids. V lost 6 bases to trimming and J lost 7 bases, with 7 bases between them.

J is TRBJ2-1 and V is TRBV11-2, with D maybe TRBD2 (5 bases). The CDR3 has 15 residues. Looked up from germline, CDR1 is SGHAT and CDR2 is FQNNGV. The germline V and J ends were trimmed by 5 bases and 7 bases, with 18 bases remaining between them. The CDR3 region is CASSPGVPTLNEQFF. The CDR3 region has the DNA TGTGCCAGCAGCCCCGGGGTCCCGACCCTAAATGAGCAGTTCTTC. Full variable domain (remainder filled in from reference TRBV11-2 and TRBJ2-1): EAGVAQSPRYKIIEKRQSVAFWCNPISGHATLYWYQQILGQGPKLLIQFQNNGVVDDSQLPKDRFSAERLKGVDSTLKIQPAKLEDSAVYLCASSPGVPTLNEQFFGPGTRLTVL.

V and J are TRBV5-3 and TRBJ1-2; D possibly corresponds to TRBD1 (5 bases). TRBV5-3 is noted as an ORF with a role that remains uncertain. V was trimmed by 2 bases and J by 4 bases, leaving 18 bases between them. The CDR3 is made up of 16 amino acids. The CDR3 spells CARSFWRGGVLYGYTF. The CDR3 DNA reads TGTGCCAGAAGCTTTTGGCGGGGGGGAGTCCTCTATGGCTACACCTTC.

The gene calls are TRBV11-3 and TRBJ2-3; possible D gene TRBD1, 6 bases. The CDR3 spans 13 residues. The germline CDR1 and CDR2 sequences are SGHNT and YENEEA. V was pared by 0 bases and J by 7 bases, with 8 bases between. The chain's CDR3 is CASSLDQGNTQYF. The CDR3 coding sequence is TGTGCCAGCAGCTTAGATCAGGGGAATACGCAGTATTTT.

This clone was seen once. V is TRBV19 and J is TRBJ1-4; a weak D match, TRBD1 (5 bases). In germline, CDR1 is LNHDA, CDR2 SQIVND (reference sequence). The CDR3 loop spans 16 amino acids. V was trimmed by 5 bases and J by 7 bases, leaving 20 bases between them. DNA for the CDR3: TGTGCCAGTAGTCCCGACTCCCCCCGGGGGGGTGAAAAACTGTTTTTT. This gives the protein CASSPDSPRGGEKLFF.

The rearrangement joins TRBV28 to TRBJ1-1, with a possible D match to TRBD1 (5 bases). CDR1 is MDHEN and CDR2 is SYDVKM in the germline V gene. The CDR3 has 14 amino acids. V gave up 2 bases and J gave up 4 bases, with 11 bases separating them. This CDR3 is CASSLGARGTEAFF. CDR3 bases: TGTGCCAGCAGTTTAGGGGCTAGAGGCACTGAAGCTTTCTTT.

CDR3 nucleotides: TGTGCCATCAGTGAGACAGGGTTGAGGCAGCCCCAGCATTTT. The encoded protein is CAISETGLRQPQHF. The chain is built from TRBV10-3 and TRBJ1-5; tentatively, D is TRBD1 (6 bases). CDR3 length: 14 residues. V was cut by 2 bases and J by 7 bases, with 12 bases left in between. Germline V lookup: CDR1 ENHRY, CDR2 SYGVKD.

The gene calls are TRBV28 and TRBJ2-2; weak D call: TRBD1 (6 bases). With 4 bases removed from V and 5 bases from J, the gap between germline ends came to 11 bases. CDR3 size: 14 residues. Germline CDR1 reads MDHEN; CDR2 reads SYDVKM. CDR3 bases: TGTGCCAGCAGTTCACATCAGGGGACCGGGGAGCTGTTTTTT. It translates to CASSSHQGTGELFF. Complete variable domain (other parts from reference TRBV28 and TRBJ2-2): DVKVTQSSRYLVKRTGEKVFLECVQDMDHENMFWYRQDPGLGLRLIYFSYDVKMKEKGDIPEGYSVSREKKERFSLILESASTNQTSMYLCASSSHQGTGELFFGEGSRLTVL.

This clone was observed a single time. This chain uses TRBV6-4 with TRBJ2-7, with no clear D. Germline V CDR1 and CDR2: MRHNA, SNTAGT. V was trimmed by 2 bases and J by 2 bases, leaving 10 bases between them. The CDR3 sequence is 14 residues long. In DNA, the CDR3 is TGTGCCAGCAGTGACCCGGGCCAAACCTACGAGCAGTACGTC. This codes for CASSDPGQTYEQYV.

This chain links TRBV5-4 with TRBJ1-4; 7 bases map to TRBD1. The CDR3 loop spans 15 amino acids. The V gene's germline CDR1 is SGHNT and CDR2 YYREEE (reference sequence). Losses at the gene ends were 6 bases for V and 4 bases for J; bases not matched to a gene: 9. The CDR3 is CASTDRDRSNEKLFF. The CDR3, as DNA: TGTGCCAGCACCGACCGGGACAGAAGTAATGAAAAACTGTTTTTT.

The chain is built from TRBV5-1 and TRBJ1-1, with D perhaps TRBD1 (6 bases). Trimming pared 1 base from V and 10 bases from J, leaving 17 bases between. The CDR3 covers 14 residues. Germline V CDR1 and CDR2: SGHRS, YFSETQ. CDR3 region: CASSLRGQGEGAFF. The CDR3 region has the DNA TGCGCCAGCAGCTTGCGGGGGCAAGGTGAGGGAGCTTTCTTT.

The chain recombines TRBV29-1 with TRBJ2-5; D is undetermined. V dropped 0 bases and J dropped 5 bases, with 13 bases sitting between them. Germline CDR1 reads SQVTM; CDR2 reads ANQGSEA. The CDR3 has 14 amino acids. The CDR3 sequence: CSVEDPTVRETQYF. CDR3 coding DNA: TGCAGCGTTGAAGATCCGACCGTCCGGGAGACCCAGTACTTC.

This sequence joins TRBV5-1 and TRBJ1-5; D gene ambiguous. Germline lookup yields CDR1 SGHRS and CDR2 YFSETQ. The CDR3 contains 13 residues. Trimming shortened V by 4 bases and J by 1 base, and 6 bases separated the two germline ends. The chain's CDR3 is CASSVDSNQPQHF. DNA of the CDR3: TGCGCCAGCAGCGTGGACAGCAATCAGCCCCAGCATTTT.